These 19 T cell receptor beta chains came from one sample sequenced in a study of post-analysis software for immune sequencing data (dated by TCRdb to the mid-2010s). Summary of the overall study and its limitations: Roughly 5 TRBV segments, including TRBV5-6, TRBV5-1 and TRBV20-1, were significantly more frequent in patients than controls.

These receptors' targets are unknown. Library prep was done by PCR. TCRdb shows the sequencer as Illumina HiSeq 2500. To reduce PCR and sequencing biases, unique molecular identifiers were incorporated into the TCR beta cDNA libraries. TCRdb trimmed public reads at Q25 via fastp, called clones via MiXCR and kept in-frame beta chains. Duplicate CDR3 protein sequences are folded into a single record with the most common DNA and genes. Within this sample are 750,000 to 950,000 distinct CDR3 sequences, with approximately 50% of them counted one time only. Clones ranked in the top ten supply approximately 4.2% of the sample. Source material: blood. The receptors were gathered from a girl between 10 and 17 years old with multiple sclerosis.

This clonotype has just a few counts. The genes are TRBV5-1 and TRBJ2-1, with TRBD2 matching 10 bases. This CDR3 region has 16 residues. Germline V lookup: CDR1 SGHRS, CDR2 YFSETQ. V was pared by 4 bases and J by 7 bases, with 11 bases of the junction left unmatched. CDR3 bases: TGCGCCAGCAGCCCGGCTCTTAGCGGGAGGAGGAATGAGCAGTTCTTC. Translated: CASSPALSGRRNEQFF.

V and J are TRBV20-1 and TRBJ2-3; D is uncertain. Trimming stripped 7 bases from V and 6 bases from J, with 20 bases between. The CDR3 is 14 amino acids. Germline CDR1 and CDR2: DFQATT and SNEGSKA (reference sequence). DNA of the CDR3: TGCAGTGTTCCCAAGCCTATCTTCGGGGATACGCAGTATTTT. Protein product: CSVPKPIFGDTQYF.

The sample holds a few counts of this clonotype. This chain connects TRBV5-5 to TRBJ1-2; D is undetermined. The CDR3 sequence is 16 residues long. Germline lookup yields CDR1 SGHKS and CDR2 YYEKEE (reference sequence). V was trimmed by 4 bases and J by 3 bases, leaving 19 bases between them. The CDR3 DNA reads as TGTGCCAGCAGCATGCGTCTCACCCCTGAGGACTATGGCTACACCTTC. This codes for CASSMRLTPEDYGYTF.

Regarding this clonotype: One end of the junction fails to match germline, which may point to a read error. J is TRBJ2-7 and V is TRBV20-1, with D possibly TRBD2 on 5 matching bases. The CDR3 totals 13 residues. Looked up from germline, CDR1 is DFQATT and CDR2 is SNEGSKA (reference sequence). The CDR3 spells CSARKRSSYGQYF. CDR3 in DNA: TGCAGTGCTAGGAAGCGGAGCTCCTACGGGCAGTACTTC.

There are many counts of this clonotype. This chain uses TRBV7-9 with TRBJ1-2, with a possible D match to TRBD1 (5 bases). From germline, CDR1 is SEHNR and CDR2 FQNEAQ (reference sequence). Trimming cost V 4 bases and J 5 bases, with 11 bases left between them. The CDR3 consists of 13 residues. The CDR3 nucleotides read TGTGCCAGCAGCTCTTGGGGGGAATATGGCTACACCTTC. Residues: CASSSWGEYGYTF.

A word on this clonotype: One junction end disagrees with the germline gene, perhaps due to a read error. This chain joins TRBV7-7 and TRBJ2-1; TRBD2 aligns across 13 bases. The CDR3 consists of 16 residues. The germline V gene has CDR1 SSHAT and CDR2 FNYEAQ (reference sequence). As DNA, the CDR3 is TGTGCTAGCAGCTTAGCAGGACTAGCGGGAGCCAATGAGCAGTTCTTC. This gives the protein CASSLAGLAGANEQFF.

This chain joins TRBV29-1 and TRBJ2-1; TRBD2 matches at 11 bases. The CDR3 runs 15 residues. Germline CDR1 SQVTM, CDR2 ANQGSEA. The V gene end was trimmed by 0 bases and the J gene end by 7 bases; junction bases not matched to a gene: 5. DNA of the CDR3: TGCAGCGTTGAAGATGGGTGGACTAGCGGGAATGAGCAGTTCTTC. It codes for CSVEDGWTSGNEQFF.

The rearrangement uses TRBV7-9 and TRBJ2-7; 8 nucleotides agree with TRBD1. The V segment lost 5 bases and the J segment 2 bases; nucleotides outside the gene matches: 8. Germline CDR1 reads SEHNR; CDR2 reads FQNEAQ (reference sequence). This CDR3 contains 15 residues. The CDR3 sequence is CASSPQTGATYEQYF. As DNA, the CDR3 is TGTGCCAGCAGCCCGCAGACAGGGGCCACCTACGAGCAGTACTTC.

This clonotype has a handful of counts. The chain carries TRBV5-1 and TRBJ2-7; the D is unclear. The CDR3 totals 14 residues. Germline loops: CDR1 SGHRS, CDR2 YFSETQ. The V and J ends lost 0 bases and 0 bases respectively, with 7 bases between them. CDR3 sequence: CASSLEDDSYEQYF. The CDR3 nucleotides are TGCGCCAGCAGCTTGGAGGATGACTCCTACGAGCAGTACTTC.

This clonotype appeared a few times. This chain uses TRBV7-2 with TRBJ2-1; maybe TRBD1 (5 bases). The CDR3 consists of 16 residues. Between the trimmed V and J ends, which lost 4 bases and 2 bases, there was a span of 15 bases. Per the germline V gene, CDR1 is SGHTA and CDR2 is FQGNSA. The CDR3 region has the DNA TGTGCCAGCAGCTACTTAGGAACAGGACCCTACAATGAGCAGTTCTTC. This encodes CASSYLGTGPYNEQFF.

The CDR3 is CASIARPPADTQYF. The DNA of the CDR3 is TGTGCCAGCATAGCCAGACCTCCCGCGGATACGCAGTATTTT. This chain joins TRBV6-1 and TRBJ2-3; D unresolved. Deletions cut 7 bases from V and 6 bases from J, with 17 bases between. CDR1 is MNHNS, CDR2 SASEGT, per germline. CDR3 length: 14 amino acids.

The chain has TRBV12-3 or TRBV12-4 and TRBJ2-4; a weak D match, TRBD1 (6 bases). The end of the DNA is better explained by TRBJ2-7, so the J call may be wrong. The CDR3 runs to 14 residues. CDR3 in amino acids: CASSSQRGKYEQYF. The CDR3 nucleotides read TGTGCCAGCAGCTCTCAAAGGGGGAAATACGAGCAGTACTTC.

This clonotype came up a few times. The chain employs TRBV20-1 and TRBJ2-5; D is perhaps TRBD2 (5 bases). The V end was cut by 5 bases, the J end by 5 bases, with 21 bases between. The CDR3 has 15 amino acids. CDR1 and CDR2 (germline): DFQATT, SNEGSKA (reference sequence). This CDR3 is CSAPRRGLPGETQYF. In nucleotides, the CDR3 is TGCAGTGCTCCACGCCGCGGGCTCCCCGGGGAGACCCAGTACTTC.

The chain combines TRBV3-1 with TRBJ1-1, with TRBD1 identical over 7 bases. Germline CDR1 reads LGHDT; CDR2 reads YNNKEL (reference sequence). V gave up 1 base and J gave up 4 bases; unmatched junction bases: 6. The CDR3 is made up of 15 amino acids. The CDR3 sequence: CASSQGSGGGTEAFF. CDR3 bases: TGTGCCAGCAGCCAAGGGTCAGGGGGAGGCACTGAAGCTTTCTTT.

This chain links TRBV15 with TRBJ2-1; D unclear. This CDR3 comprises 13 residues. Trimming shortened V by 1 base and J by 12 bases, and 13 bases separated the two germline ends. CDR1 and CDR2 from the germline V gene are LNHNV and YYDKDF (reference sequence). The CDR3 loop reads CATSRAPPDRQFF. The CDR3 coding sequence is TGTGCCACCAGCAGAGCCCCACCTGATCGGCAGTTCTTC.

This chain links TRBV12-3 or TRBV12-4 with TRBJ2-1; 7 bases line up with TRBD1. The length of the CDR3 is 15 residues. V lost 7 bases to trimming and J lost 1 base; unmatched junction nucleotides: 7. The CDR3 spells CASNNRDSSYNEQFF. For the CDR3, the DNA is TGTGCCAGCAACAACCGGGACAGTTCCTACAATGAGCAGTTCTTC.

The rearrangement joins TRBV7-3 to TRBJ2-1; weak D call: TRBD2 (7 bases). Germline V gene sequence: CDR1 SGHTA, CDR2 FQGTGA. The V end was cut by 6 bases, the J end by 7 bases, with 16 bases between. The CDR3 runs to 14 residues. The CDR3 here is CASSPLAGANEQFF. As DNA, the CDR3 is TGTGCCAGCAGTCCCCTTGCGGGGGCAAATGAGCAGTTCTTC.

The chain recombines TRBV5-1 with TRBJ1-6, with 8 bases lining up with TRBD1. Germline CDR1 SGHRS, CDR2 YFSETQ. The V and J ends lost 4 bases and 8 bases, in that order; junction bases with no gene match: 8. CDR3 length: 15 residues. DNA of the CDR3: TGCGCCAGCAGCCTTGGGCCAGGGGGCGATTCACCCCTCCACTTT. It encodes CASSLGPGGDSPLHF.

The chain couples TRBV9 to TRBJ2-7, with 7 bases fitting TRBD2. J was trimmed by 6 bases and V by 0 bases; bases with no gene match: 9. This CDR3 region has 15 residues. Germline values: CDR1 SGDLS, CDR2 YYNGEE. CDR3 sequence reads: CASSVARFPGGEQYF. CDR3 bases: TGTGCCAGCAGCGTAGCTAGGTTCCCGGGGGGCGAGCAGTACTTC.